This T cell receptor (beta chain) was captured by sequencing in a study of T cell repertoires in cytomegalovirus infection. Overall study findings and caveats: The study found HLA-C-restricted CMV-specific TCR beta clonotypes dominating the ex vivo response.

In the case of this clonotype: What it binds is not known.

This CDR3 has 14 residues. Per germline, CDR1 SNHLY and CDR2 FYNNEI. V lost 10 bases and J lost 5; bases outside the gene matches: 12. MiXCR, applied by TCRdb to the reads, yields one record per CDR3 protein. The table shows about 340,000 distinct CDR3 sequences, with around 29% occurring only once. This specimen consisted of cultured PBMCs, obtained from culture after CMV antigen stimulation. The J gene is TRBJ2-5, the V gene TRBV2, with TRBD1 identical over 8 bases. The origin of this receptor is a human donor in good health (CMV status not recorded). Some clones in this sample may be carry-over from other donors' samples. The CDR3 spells CAISGQGGGETQYF. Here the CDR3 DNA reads TGTGCCATCTCAGGACAGGGAGGAGGGGAGACCCAGTACTTC.